The entry below gives a single TCR beta chain sequence along with its context. After extraction with the RNeasy kit, roughly 0.45 to 1 ug of the RNA was reverse transcribed using random hexamers. The method of amplification for TCR beta CDR3 was immunoSEQ multiplex PCR, covering 54 Vbeta and 13 Jbeta. MiXCR, run by TCRdb on the immunoSEQ multiplex PCR reads, gives a single entry per CDR3 protein. This sample has about 150,000 distinct CDR3 sequences, with 85% to 95% found just once. This entry belongs to a study of CD8 T cells in Susac syndrome. The CDR3 length is 12 residues. Trimming shortened V by 11 bases and J by 4 bases, and 14 bases separated the two germline ends. Germline V gene lookup returns CDR1 ENHRY and CDR2 SYGVKD. Purification of the CD8+ and CD4+ T cells relied on negative isolation, and TEMRA cells underwent FACS enrichment.

The sequencing sample was made of CD4+ T cells from PBMCs. The receptor's source is a human donor with Susac syndrome. The chain links TRBV10-3 to TRBJ2-5, with D tentatively TRBD2 (6 bases). The CDR3 DNA follows: TGTGCCGTAGCTAGTAGCGGAGAGACCCAGTACTTC. Translated: CAVASSGETQYF.